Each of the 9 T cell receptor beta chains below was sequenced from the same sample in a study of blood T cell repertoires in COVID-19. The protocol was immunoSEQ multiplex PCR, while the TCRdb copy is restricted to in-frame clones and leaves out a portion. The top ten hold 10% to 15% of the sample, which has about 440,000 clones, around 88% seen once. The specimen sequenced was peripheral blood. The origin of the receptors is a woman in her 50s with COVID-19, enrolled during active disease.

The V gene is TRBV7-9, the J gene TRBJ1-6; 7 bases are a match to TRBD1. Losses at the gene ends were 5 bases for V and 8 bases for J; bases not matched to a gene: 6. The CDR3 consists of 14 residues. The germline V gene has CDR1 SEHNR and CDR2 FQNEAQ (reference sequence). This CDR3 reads CASSLTGWDSPLHF. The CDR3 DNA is TGTGCCAGCAGCCTGACAGGGTGGGATTCACCCCTCCACTTT.

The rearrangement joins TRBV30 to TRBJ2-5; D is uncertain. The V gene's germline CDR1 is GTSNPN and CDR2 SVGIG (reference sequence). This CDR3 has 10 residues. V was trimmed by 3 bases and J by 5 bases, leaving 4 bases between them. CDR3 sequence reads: CAWSRETQYF. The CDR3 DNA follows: TGTGCCTGGAGCAGGGAGACCCAGTACTTC.

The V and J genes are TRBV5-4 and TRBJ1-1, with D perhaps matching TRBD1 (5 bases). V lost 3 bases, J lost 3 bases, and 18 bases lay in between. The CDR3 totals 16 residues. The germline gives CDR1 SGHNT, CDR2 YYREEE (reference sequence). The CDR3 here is CASSSLAGGVDTEAFF. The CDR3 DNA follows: TGTGCCAGCAGCTCTCTTGCCGGGGGGGTGGACACTGAAGCTTTCTTT.

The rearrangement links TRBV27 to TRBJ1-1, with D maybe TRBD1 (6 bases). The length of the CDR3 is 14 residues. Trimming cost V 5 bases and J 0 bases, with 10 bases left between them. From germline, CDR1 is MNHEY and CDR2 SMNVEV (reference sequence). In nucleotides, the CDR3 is TGTGCCAGCAGTCCAACAGGGATGAACACTGAAGCTTTCTTT. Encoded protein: CASSPTGMNTEAFF.

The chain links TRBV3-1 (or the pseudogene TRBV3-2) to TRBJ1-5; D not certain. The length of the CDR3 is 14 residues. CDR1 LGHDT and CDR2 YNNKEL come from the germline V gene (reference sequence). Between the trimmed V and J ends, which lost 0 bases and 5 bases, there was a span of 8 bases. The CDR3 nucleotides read TGTGCCAGCAGCCAAGAGTTGGGAGATCAGCCCCAGCATTTT. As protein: CASSQELGDQPQHF.

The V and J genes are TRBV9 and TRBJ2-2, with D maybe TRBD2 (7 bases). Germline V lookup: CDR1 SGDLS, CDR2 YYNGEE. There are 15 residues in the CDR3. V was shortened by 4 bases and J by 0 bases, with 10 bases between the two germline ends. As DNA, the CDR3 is TGTGCCAGCAGCCCCGGGGGGCCGAACACCGGGGAGCTGTTTTTT. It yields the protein CASSPGGPNTGELFF. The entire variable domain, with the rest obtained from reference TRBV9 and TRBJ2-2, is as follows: DSGVTQTPKHLITATGQRVTLRCSPRSGDLSVYWYQQSLDQGLQFLIQYYNGEERAKGNILERFSAQQFPDLHSELNLSSLELGDSALYFCASSPGGPNTGELFFGEGSRLTVL.

The CDR3 sequence: CASSPTHGDYGYTF. The CDR3 DNA reads as TGTGCCAGCAGCCCCACCCACGGGGACTATGGCTACACCTTC. The chain links TRBV4-2 to TRBJ1-2; D is ambiguous. V lost 4 bases to trimming and J lost 3 bases, with 12 bases between them. Germline CDR1 reads LGHNA; CDR2 reads YNFKEQ. The CDR3 loop spans 14 amino acids.

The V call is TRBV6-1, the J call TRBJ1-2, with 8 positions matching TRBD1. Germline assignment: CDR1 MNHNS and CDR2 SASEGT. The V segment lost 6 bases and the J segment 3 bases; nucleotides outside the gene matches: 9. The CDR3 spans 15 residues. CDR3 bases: TGTGCCAGCAGGTTAGGACAGGGAAACGACTATGGCTACACCTTC. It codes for CASRLGQGNDYGYTF.

The CDR3 spells CATSGTGDNQPQHF. The CDR3 bases are TGTGCCACCAGTGGGACAGGGGACAATCAGCCCCAGCATTTT. The rearrangement uses TRBV24-1 and TRBJ1-5, with 9 bases lining up with TRBD1. The CDR3 extends over 14 amino acids. With V trimmed by 5 bases and J by 3 bases, 1 base remained unmatched. Per germline, CDR1 KGHDR and CDR2 SFDVKD.